These 19 T cell receptor beta chains originate from one sample sequenced in a study of T cell responses to AZD1222 COVID-19 vaccine. TCRdb's table, derived via immunoSEQ multiplex PCR, lists solely in-frame clones and lacks some. The profile covers some 150,000 clones, with 70% to 90% appearing a single time and about 1.5% taken by the ten largest. The material was peripheral blood, obtained on day 0 of AZD1222 vaccination. Every receptor here comes from an adult in good health.

V is TRBV4-1 and J is TRBJ2-4, with 7 nucleotides matching TRBD2. The CDR3 consists of 16 residues. Trimming took 2 bases from V and 3 from J; bases not matched to a gene: 7. Germline lookup yields CDR1 MGHRA and CDR2 YSYEKL. This CDR3 is CASSQTGGVVKNIQYF. In nucleotides, the CDR3 is TGCGCCAGCAGCCAAACGGGAGGCGTCGTCAAAAACATTCAGTACTTC.

This clone was recorded a few times. In DNA form, the CDR3 reads TGTGCCAGCAGCTCTCCCGGACGGAGGCCCAATGGCTACACCTTC. Its protein is CASSSPGRRPNGYTF. V gene TRBV28 combines with J gene TRBJ1-2; D remains unclear. With 6 bases removed from V and 6 bases from J, the gap between germline ends came to 20 bases. Germline loops: CDR1 MDHEN, CDR2 SYDVKM. The length of the CDR3 is 15 residues.

This CDR3 is CASSFDRSSGNTIYF. CDR3 nucleotide sequence: TGTGCCAGCAGCTTCGACCGGAGCTCTGGAAACACCATATATTTT. This chain links TRBV7-2 with TRBJ1-3; D is unclear. Germline V gene sequence: CDR1 SGHTA, CDR2 FQGNSA. V lost 3 bases to trimming and J lost 0 bases, with 9 bases between them. This CDR3 is built from 15 residues.

The gene calls are TRBV28 and TRBJ2-1; 9 bases line up with TRBD2. Trimming cost V 3 bases and J 7 bases; bases outside gene matches: 7. The length of the CDR3 is 15 residues. Germline V gene sequence: CDR1 MDHEN, CDR2 SYDVKM. In nucleotides, the CDR3 is TGTGCCAGCAGTTTTCGAGCGGGAGGTCGGAATGAGCAGTTCTTC. Translated: CASSFRAGGRNEQFF. Filled out from reference TRBV28 and TRBJ2-1, the complete variable domain reads DVKVTQSSRYLVKRTGEKVFLECVQDMDHENMFWYRQDPGLGLRLIYFSYDVKMKEKGDIPEGYSVSREKKERFSLILESASTNQTSMYLCASSFRAGGRNEQFFGPGTRLTVL.

J is TRBJ2-5 and V is TRBV10-3; tentative D call: TRBD2 (5 bases). Germline V gives CDR1 ENHRY, CDR2 SYGVKD. CDR3 size: 13 residues. V was clipped by 8 bases and J by 0 bases, with 10 bases between them. CDR3 nucleotides: TGTGCCATCGCCGAGGGTTACCAAGAGACCCAGTACTTC. Amino acid sequence: CAIAEGYQETQYF.

V gene TRBV28 combines with J gene TRBJ1-5, with a weak D call TRBD1 (5 bases). CDR3 size: 16 residues. Per the germline V gene, CDR1 is MDHEN and CDR2 is SYDVKM. Trimming stripped 6 bases from V and 2 bases from J, with 17 bases between. The CDR3 sequence: CASSPRGRAGNQPQHF. In DNA, the CDR3 is TGTGCCAGCAGCCCCCGCGGCAGGGCCGGCAATCAGCCCCAGCATTTT.

The V call is TRBV7-2, the J call TRBJ1-6; the D is unclear. Germline V lookup: CDR1 SGHTA, CDR2 FQGNSA. The CDR3 is 12 amino acids. V shed 7 bases and J shed 6 bases, with 7 bases lying between them. The DNA of the CDR3 is TGTGCCAGCACCCAGGCTAATTCACCCCTCCACTTT. This sequence encodes CASTQANSPLHF.

The rearrangement uses TRBV5-1 and TRBJ2-1; D assignment may be TRBD1 or TRBD2 (6 bases each). From germline, CDR1 is SGHRS and CDR2 YFSETQ. The CDR3 is 15 amino acids. Trimming left V 0 bases short and J 7 bases short, with 14 bases between. In nucleotides, the CDR3 is TGCGCCAGCAGCTTGGAGGGGGGCAGATCTAATGAGCAGTTCTTC. Amino acid sequence: CASSLEGGRSNEQFF.

The J gene is TRBJ2-5, the V gene TRBV5-1; 7 positions match TRBD1. V was clipped by 0 bases and J by 1 base; unmatched bases: 6. This CDR3 is 16 amino acids long. Germline V gene lookup returns CDR1 SGHRS and CDR2 YFSETQ. The CDR3 DNA follows: TGCGCCAGCAGCTTGGCCAAGGACAGGAGCCAAGAGACCCAGTACTTC. Translation gives CASSLAKDRSQETQYF.

The V and J genes are TRBV11-1 and TRBJ2-1, with TRBD2 matching 10 bases. The CDR3 has 15 amino acids. Germline V gene sequence: CDR1 SGHAT, CDR2 FQDESV (reference sequence). The V and J ends lost 1 base and 9 bases, in that order; junction bases with no gene match: 6. The CDR3 spells CASSLGLAGVAEQFF. CDR3 in DNA: TGTGCCAGCAGCTTAGGGCTAGCGGGAGTCGCTGAGCAGTTCTTC. The complete variable domain, with remaining parts taken from reference TRBV11-1 and TRBJ2-1, reads EAEVAQSPRYKITEKSQAVAFWCDPISGHATLYWYRQILGQGPELLVQFQDESVVDDSQLPKDRFSAERLKGVDSTLKIQPAELGDSAMYLCASSLGLAGVAEQFFGPGTRLTVL.

V gene TRBV5-1 combines with J gene TRBJ2-3; 10 bases agree with TRBD2. CDR3 length: 15 residues. J gave up 4 bases and V 3 bases, and 5 bases lay outside the gene matches. Germline V gives CDR1 SGHRS, CDR2 YFSETQ. The CDR3 nucleotides read TGCGCCAGCAGCTCAACTAGCGGGATGCCAGATACGCAGTATTTT. Its translation is CASSSTSGMPDTQYF. Variable domain in full (rest from reference TRBV5-1 and TRBJ2-3): KAGVTQTPRYLIKTRGQQVTLSCSPISGHRSVSWYQQTPGQGLQFLFEYFSETQRNKGNFPGRFSGRQFSNSRSEMNVSTLELGDSALYLCASSSTSGMPDTQYFGPGTRLTVL.

V usage is TRBV20-1 and J usage is TRBJ1-5, with D possibly TRBD1 on 6 matching bases. The CDR3 has 15 amino acids. Trimming pared 3 bases from V and 1 base from J, leaving 13 bases between. CDR1 and CDR2 from the germline V gene are DFQATT and SNEGSKA (reference sequence). The CDR3 DNA sequence: TGCAGTGCTAGTTGGGGGGCGGAGAGCAATCAGCCCCAGCATTTT. It encodes CSASWGAESNQPQHF.

This clone was detected a few times. The chain has TRBV28 and TRBJ1-1; D ambiguous. Germline V lookup: CDR1 MDHEN, CDR2 SYDVKM. Trimming left V 3 bases short and J 0 bases short, with 8 bases between. This CDR3 spans 14 amino acids. CDR3 bases: TGTGCCAGCAGTTTTAATGAGGTGAACACTGAAGCTTTCTTT. It codes for CASSFNEVNTEAFF. Full variable domain (rest looked up from reference TRBV28 and TRBJ1-1): DVKVTQSSRYLVKRTGEKVFLECVQDMDHENMFWYRQDPGLGLRLIYFSYDVKMKEKGDIPEGYSVSREKKERFSLILESASTNQTSMYLCASSFNEVNTEAFFGQGTRLTVV.

On this clone itself: One end of the junction is discordant with germline, which a read error may explain. V usage is TRBV5-1 and J usage is TRBJ1-4; possibly TRBD1 for D (5 bases). The V gene's germline CDR1 is SGHRS and CDR2 YFSETQ. CDR3 length equals 12 residues. CDR3 residues: CASSGSGGTTVF. The CDR3 nucleotides are TGCGCCAGCAGCGGGTCTGGGGGTACAACAGTTTTT. Looking up the rest from reference TRBV5-1 and TRBJ1-4 gives the full variable domain: KAGVTQTPRYLIKTRGQQVTLSCSPISGHRSVSWYQQTPGQGLQFLFEYFSETQRNKGNFPGRFSGRQFSNSRSEMNVSTLELGDSALYLCASSGSGGTTVFGSGTQLSVL.

The chain has TRBV5-1 and TRBJ2-7, with 7 bases aligning to TRBD1. The CDR3 loop spans 14 amino acids. Unmatched junction bases numbered 6, after V lost 2 bases and J lost 4 bases. Germline CDR1 is SGHRS and CDR2 is YFSETQ. For the CDR3, the DNA is TGCGCCAGCAGCTTTTCTGAACAGGGGTACGAGCAGTACTTC. This sequence encodes CASSFSEQGYEQYF.

This sequence joins TRBV7-8 and TRBJ2-2, with TRBD1 identical over 9 bases. The ends lost 4 bases at V and 6 bases at J; junction bases unmatched: 3. The CDR3 covers 14 residues. Germline assignment: CDR1 SGHVS and CDR2 FQNEAQ. The CDR3 here is CASSSGDRAGELFF. Written as DNA, the CDR3 is TGTGCCAGCAGCTCCGGGGACAGGGCCGGGGAGCTGTTTTTT.

CDR3 in DNA: TGTGCCAGCAGTCCAGGGGTTAACTATGGCTACACCTTC. Translated: CASSPGVNYGYTF. This sequence joins TRBV7-3 and TRBJ1-2; maybe TRBD1 (6 bases). Deletions cut 6 bases from V and 1 base from J, with 9 bases between. Per germline, CDR1 SGHTA and CDR2 FQGTGA. CDR3 length equals 13 residues.

The chain employs TRBV6-4 and TRBJ1-6; D uncertain. With 2 bases removed from V and 0 bases from J, the gap between germline ends came to 8 bases. Germline V gene sequence: CDR1 MRHNA, CDR2 SNTAGT. The CDR3 spans 16 residues. In DNA form, the CDR3 reads TGTGCCAGCAGTGACAGGGAAAGCTCCTATAATTCACCCCTCCACTTT. The encoded protein is CASSDRESSYNSPLHF.

The rearrangement joins TRBV5-4 to TRBJ2-1; 13 bases are shared with TRBD2. The germline V gene encodes CDR1 SGHNT and CDR2 YYREEE (reference sequence). V gave up 5 bases and J gave up 9 bases; unmatched junction bases: 11. The CDR3 spans 16 residues. The CDR3 here is CASSKRLAGGLREQFF. CDR3 bases: TGTGCCAGCAGTAAAAGACTAGCGGGAGGCTTACGTGAGCAGTTCTTC.